This paragraph covers one T cell receptor (beta chain) sequence. This sample was included in a study of T cells after yellow fever vaccination. The CDR3 covers 14 residues. V was cut by 3 bases and J by 7 bases, with 15 bases left in between. TCRdb ran MiXCR on the 5' RACE reads and lists one entry per CDR3 protein. The table includes roughly 320,000 distinct CDR3 sequences, approximately 12% detected once. The chain joins TRBV12-3 or TRBV12-4 to TRBJ2-5; D uncertain. Source: CD4+ T cells sorted from PBMCs, taken 45 days after the yellow fever booster vaccination. This receptor was identified in a man younger than 35 who received the YFV17D yellow fever vaccine. In DNA, the CDR3 is TGTGCCAGCAGTTTCGATCGAAGGCTGGGGACCCAGTACTTC. Encoded protein: CASSFDRRLGTQYF.